This TCR beta chain emerged from a study of T cell responses to AZD1222 COVID-19 vaccine. The V end lost 11 bases, the J end lost 7 bases, and 17 bases lay between the germline ends. The CDR3 has 13 residues. CDR1 is MNHEY, CDR2 SVGAGI, per germline. Repertoires were generated with immunoSEQ multiplex PCR, while TCRdb's copy carries only in-frame clones and drops some. The repertoire has approximately 200,000 clones, roughly 94% of them found once; the top ten carry approximately 1.5%. Worth noting for this clone: As yet, its antigen is unknown.

Study conclusions and caveats: Repertoire samples came only from after the peak T cell response. Baseline seropositivity characterized only a handful of AZD1222 recipients.

The TCR comes from an adult who received the MenACWY meningococcal vaccine as a control. Specimen: peripheral blood, collected 28 days after the second dose of the MenACWY control vaccine. The chain recombines TRBV6-5 with TRBJ1-4; the D is unclear. The CDR3 coding sequence is TGTGCCGCCAGTCGGGCTGGAGGTGAAAAACTGTTTTTT. Translated: CAASRAGGEKLFF.